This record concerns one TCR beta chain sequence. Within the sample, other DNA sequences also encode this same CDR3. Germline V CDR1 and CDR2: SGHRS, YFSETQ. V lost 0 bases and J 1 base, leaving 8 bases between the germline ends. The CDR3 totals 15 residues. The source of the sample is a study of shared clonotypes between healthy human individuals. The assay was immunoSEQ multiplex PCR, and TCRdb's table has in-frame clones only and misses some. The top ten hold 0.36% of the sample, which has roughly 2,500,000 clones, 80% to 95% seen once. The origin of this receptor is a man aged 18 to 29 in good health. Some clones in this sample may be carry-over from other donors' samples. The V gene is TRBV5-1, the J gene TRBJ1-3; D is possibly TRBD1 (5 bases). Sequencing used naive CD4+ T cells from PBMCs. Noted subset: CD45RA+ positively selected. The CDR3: CASSLGGFSGNTIYF. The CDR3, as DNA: TGCGCCAGCAGCTTGGGGGGGTTTTCTGGAAACACCATATATTTT. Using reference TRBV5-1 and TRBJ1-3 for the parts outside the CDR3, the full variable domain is KAGVTQTPRYLIKTRGQQVTLSCSPISGHRSVSWYQQTPGQGLQFLFEYFSETQRNKGNFPGRFSGRQFSNSRSEMNVSTLELGDSALYLCASSLGGFSGNTIYFGEGSWLTVV.